This T cell receptor beta chain is drawn from a study of human T cells and chemical hapten exposure. Study details: Sensitization applied 2% DPC to roughly 2 cm by roughly 2 cm of upper inner arm skin. Patients received weekly diphenylcyclopropenone doses to the scalp throughout the roughly 23-week study.

The time point is: pre-sensitization, week 0. Specified treatment: therapeutic diphenylcyclopropenone sensitization with weekly scalp DPC. Individual cDNA molecules in this library carried unique molecular identifiers. TCRdb called the RACE reads again in MiXCR, with one record for every CDR3 protein. The table records about 350,000 distinct CDR3 sequences, 5% to 6.5% of them present only once. The CDR3 has 12 amino acids. Germline values: CDR1 SQVTM, CDR2 ANQGSEA. The ends were cut back, 6 bases at V and 4 bases at J, with 12 bases in the middle. V gene TRBV29-1 combines with J gene TRBJ1-1; D possibly corresponds to TRBD1 (6 bases). The source is a woman aged 18-29 years with alopecia areata. Some clones in this sample may be carry-over from other donors' samples. The material was whole blood, obtained in connection with sensitization to the hapten diphenylcyclopropenone (DPC). CDR3 bases: TGCAGCGTGTCAGGGGTAGGCACTGAAGCTTTCTTT. This translates into CSVSGVGTEAFF.